This T cell receptor beta chain was recorded in a study of early T cells in non-severe SARS-CoV-2 infection. Whole-study context: Sequencing of unsorted whole blood was done on bulk RNA, leaving chains unpaired.

The CDR3 spans 14 residues. CDR1 SGDLS and CDR2 YYNGEE come from the germline V gene. V dropped 0 bases and J dropped 9 bases, with 14 bases sitting between them. Researchers tagged individual cDNA molecules with unique molecular identifiers. TCRdb re-called the 5' RACE reads through MiXCR, storing one row per CDR3 protein. The sample contains tens of thousands of distinct CDR3 sequences, 7% to 10% of which appear only once. This clonotype was seen more than once but under ten times. Antigen: not known. Study results and caveats: The matching step, a VDJdb search, favored anti-spike CD8 responses and missed private and CD4 specificities.

The sequence was obtained from an adult who was a healthcare worker with PCR-confirmed SARS-CoV-2 infection or an uninfected control (not recorded which). The chain has TRBV9 and TRBJ2-3; the D gene is possibly TRBD1 (5 bases). The material sequenced was whole blood. The chain's CDR3 is CASSVAGASVTQYF. DNA of the CDR3: TGTGCCAGCAGCGTAGCTGGGGCTTCTGTCACGCAGTATTTT.